This TCR beta chain was sequenced for a study of CD8+CD57+ T cells in acquired aplastic anemia (dated by TCRdb to between 2017 and 2018). Study-level background: A mean of approximately 2.9 ug of DNA, ranging from roughly 0.2 to 30 ug, was extracted from sorted CD4+ and CD8+ cells. CD8+CD57+ expansion was defined as frequency above the mean frequency observed in healthy subjects.

The paper as a whole reports these results and caveats: Patients and healthy controls showed no significant difference in CD8+ Simpson's diversity (P=0.060). About 29 CD8+ CDR3 sequences were found to be shared between patients and controls, but these sequences appeared to be highly expressed in patients and within the immunodominant clones of the patients.

TCR beta VDJ combination and CDR3 sequence profiling used genomic DNA as the template. An Illumina HiSeq 2000 was used for TCR repertoire sequencing. Turning to the authors' computational methods: Repertoire assessment relied on Simpson's diversity index, CDR3 size and DJ length profiles, and TRBV/TRBJ rearrangement plots. The most abundant DNA sequence in the deep sequencing data was taken as the immunodominant clone. CDR3 amino acid sequences were checked for sharing across subjects and were also compared against the VDJdb database and published repertoires. TCRdb reprocessed the public reads (quality trimming at Q25 with fastp, clone calling with MiXCR) and kept in-frame beta chains. Entries that share a CDR3 protein sequence are merged under the most common genes and DNA. The V and J calls and clone size are TCRdb's, not the authors'. The sample table records approximately 220,000 distinct CDR3 sequences; about half of these occur just once. The ten largest clones take up 20% of the sample.

The patients picked for sequencing were ones in whom flow cytometry had shown an expansion of CD8+CD57+ cells. Every patient had severe acquired aplastic anemia, diagnosed using the International Study of Aplastic Anemia and Agranulocytosis and Camitta criteria. No patient had received any therapy when blood was sampled. In this study, sorted CD4+ and CD8+ T cells from the blood of healthy subjects and of severe aplastic anemia patients had their TCR repertoires deep-sequenced. Patients were enrolled under clinicaltrials.gov protocols 00001620, 01623167, 00001397, 00071045, 00081523 and 00961064 in the USA. Ficoll-Paque density gradient centrifugation was used to isolate peripheral blood mononuclear cells. CD4+ and CD8+ T cells were sorted by FACS or magnetic beads before DNA extraction. Turning to this clonotype: This receptor's antigen is unknown. Base quality data are lacking; no much larger clone is found one base away.

The V end gives up 5 bases and the J end 3 bases, leaving 8 bases in the junction not matched to a gene. Counted from cysteine to phenylalanine, this CDR3 has 15 amino acids. Only the CDR3 part of the read is kept: 45 bases, read in frame from the first base. The chain links TRBV12-3 or TRBV12-4 with TRBJ1-2, and TRBD1 matches 8 of the central bases. The specimen sequenced was sorted CD4+, CD8+, or CD8+CD57+ T cells (not recorded which) from PBMCs. This TCR came from a human donor with aplastic anemia. For the CDR3, the sequence is CASSLGTGRDYGYTF. The DNA reads TGTGCCAGCAGTCTCGGGACAGGACGTGACTATGGCTACACCTTC.